The 16 T cell receptor beta chains reported below all come from one sample, sequenced in a study of blood T cell repertoires in COVID-19. Assay: immunoSEQ multiplex PCR; the TCRdb copy retains only in-frame clones and omits some. Among roughly 50,000 clones listed, 90% were seen once. Sequenced input: peripheral blood. These receptor sequences come from a woman between 35 and 50 years old with active COVID-19.

The gene calls are TRBV18 and TRBJ1-2, with TRBD1 as a possible D gene (5 bases). The V gene's germline CDR1 is KGHSH and CDR2 LQKENI. The CDR3 spans 13 residues. Between the trimmed V and J ends, which lost 2 bases and 8 bases, there was a span of 12 bases. The CDR3 DNA follows: TGTGCCAGCTCACCATCCAGGGTGGAAGGCTACACCTTC. Protein sequence: CASSPSRVEGYTF.

The chain couples TRBV5-1 to TRBJ2-5, with 7 bases identical to TRBD1. CDR1 and CDR2 from the germline V gene are SGHRS and YFSETQ. This CDR3 spans 13 amino acids. V lost 1 base, J lost 4 bases, and 1 base stayed unmatched. The CDR3 DNA sequence: TGCGCCAGCAGCTTGAACAGGGGAGAGACCCAGTACTTC. It translates to CASSLNRGETQYF.

Note on this clone: Compared with germline, one end of the junction differs, possibly owing to a read error. The rearrangement uses TRBV5-1 and TRBJ1-1; TRBD1 is a possible D gene (6 bases). The CDR3 extends over 13 amino acids. Looked up from germline, CDR1 is SGHRS and CDR2 is YFSETQ. This chain's CDR3 is CASRLRGNPEAFF. Written as DNA, the CDR3 is TGCGCCAGCAGGCTAAGGGGGAACCCTGAAGCTTTCTTT.

The V call is TRBV2, the J call TRBJ1-1, with TRBD1 identical over 7 bases. CDR1 is SNHLY, CDR2 FYNNEI, per germline. The length of the CDR3 is 16 residues. J was trimmed by 1 base and V by 5 bases; bases with no gene match: 10. The CDR3 nucleotides read TGTGCCAGCAGTCCCGACAGGGTTGGGGCGAACACTGAAGCTTTCTTT. This gives the protein CASSPDRVGANTEAFF.

This chain links TRBV19 with TRBJ1-4; D gene uncertain. Germline V gene sequence: CDR1 LNHDA, CDR2 SQIVND (reference sequence). The CDR3 sequence is 15 residues long. V dropped 1 base and J dropped 0 bases, with 6 bases sitting between them. The CDR3 region has the DNA TGTGCCAGTAGTATAGGTCTCGCAACTAATGAAAAACTGTTTTTT. Residues: CASSIGLATNEKLFF.

This clone is a singleton in its sample. The chain links TRBV11-2 to TRBJ2-3, with D maybe TRBD2 (5 bases). Germline CDR1 and CDR2: SGHAT and FQNNGV. The CDR3 spans 16 residues. V was trimmed by 5 bases and J by 0 bases, leaving 15 bases between them. The CDR3: CASSLRTFTSTDTQYF. The CDR3 DNA sequence: TGTGCCAGCAGCCTTAGGACTTTTACTAGCACAGATACGCAGTATTTT.

This clone was detected only once. V is TRBV12-3 or TRBV12-4 and J is TRBJ1-1; perhaps TRBD1 as D (6 bases). V was trimmed by 3 bases and J by 8 bases, leaving 10 bases between them. CDR3 size: 12 residues. DNA for the CDR3: TGTGCCAGCAGTTTGCAGGGGACCGAAGCTTTCTTT. It encodes CASSLQGTEAFF.

The CDR3 loop reads CASSQDRGAGQPQHF. CDR3 nucleotide sequence: TGCGCCAGCAGCCAAGATCGGGGGGCAGGCCAGCCCCAGCATTTT. The chain couples TRBV4-3 to TRBJ1-5; tentatively, D is TRBD1 (6 bases). Trimming took off 0 bases at V and 7 bases at J, with 13 bases between the two ends. In germline, CDR1 is LGHNA, CDR2 YSLEER. The CDR3 totals 15 residues.

The chain carries TRBV4-1 and TRBJ2-2, with D possibly being TRBD2 (5 bases). The V end was cut by 0 bases, the J end by 6 bases, with 20 bases between. CDR3 size: 18 residues. In germline, CDR1 is MGHRA, CDR2 YSYEKL. CDR3 sequence (DNA): TGCGCCAGCAGCCAAGATAGGCACAGAGGAGGAAAGCCCGGGGAGCTGTTTTTT. This gives the protein CASSQDRHRGGKPGELFF.

This sequence joins TRBV7-9 and TRBJ1-3; D gene uncertain. V was cut by 8 bases and J by 4 bases, with 21 bases left in between. The germline gives CDR1 SEHNR, CDR2 FQNEAQ (reference sequence). The CDR3 extends over 16 amino acids. CDR3 region: CASLGAFTPTGNTIYF. CDR3 nucleotide sequence: TGTGCCAGCTTGGGCGCTTTTACCCCGACGGGAAACACCATATATTTT.

The chain uses TRBV7-9 and TRBJ1-2; no firm D call. This CDR3 is built from 11 residues. Trimming shortened V by 7 bases and J by 3 bases, and 6 bases separated the two germline ends. Per germline, CDR1 SEHNR and CDR2 FQNEAQ (reference sequence). CDR3 amino acids: CASNNYYGYTF. The CDR3 nucleotides are TGTGCCAGCAATAATTACTATGGCTACACCTTC.

The chain is built from TRBV7-2 and TRBJ1-2; TRBD1 matches 8 bases. This CDR3 comprises 17 residues. J was trimmed by 6 bases and V by 0 bases; bases with no gene match: 12. The V gene's germline CDR1 is SGHTA and CDR2 FQGNSA. CDR3 nucleotide sequence: TGTGCCAGCAGCTTAGCTACGCCAGGGGGCGGGTTGGATGGCTACACCTTC. This codes for CASSLATPGGGLDGYTF.

This chain links TRBV27 with TRBJ2-5, with D unclear. Germline-derived CDR1 and CDR2 are MNHEY and SMNVEV (reference sequence). The CDR3 has 14 amino acids. The V end lost 5 bases, the J end lost 3 bases, and 13 bases lay between the germline ends. The CDR3 protein is CASSPLGTEETQYF. DNA for the CDR3: TGTGCCAGCAGTCCCCTGGGCACAGAAGAGACCCAGTACTTC.

This clone turned up a few times. The chain recombines TRBV5-1 with TRBJ1-6; 9 nucleotides align to TRBD1. The CDR3 covers 15 residues. The germline V gene encodes CDR1 SGHRS and CDR2 YFSETQ. The trim removed 4 bases at V and 7 bases at J, leaving 6 bases unmatched. For the CDR3, the DNA is TGCGCCAGCAGCGGGCGGACAGGGGAAAATTCACCCCTCCACTTT. This encodes CASSGRTGENSPLHF.

This rearrangement joins TRBV5-1 to TRBJ2-2; TRBD1 matches 8 bases. V was clipped by 4 bases and J by 5 bases; unmatched bases: 7. This CDR3 contains 15 residues. The germline gives CDR1 SGHRS, CDR2 YFSETQ. The CDR3 is CASSTGQGGTGELFF. The CDR3 DNA is TGCGCCAGCAGCACCGGACAGGGTGGGACCGGGGAGCTGTTTTTT.

This chain joins TRBV5-1 and TRBJ1-2; 8 nucleotides match TRBD1. The CDR3 has 16 residues. The V gene end was trimmed by 0 bases and the J gene end by 2 bases; junction bases not matched to a gene: 6. Germline assignment: CDR1 SGHRS and CDR2 YFSETQ. Here the CDR3 DNA reads TGCGCCAGCAGCTTGGCCGCGGACAGGGAGAACTATGGCTACACCTTC. This encodes CASSLAADRENYGYTF. Full variable domain (rest looked up from reference TRBV5-1 and TRBJ1-2): KAGVTQTPRYLIKTRGQQVTLSCSPISGHRSVSWYQQTPGQGLQFLFEYFSETQRNKGNFPGRFSGRQFSNSRSEMNVSTLELGDSALYLCASSLAADRENYGYTFGSGTRLTVV.